These 27 T cell receptor beta chains came from one sample sequenced in a study of T cell repertoires in cytomegalovirus infection. MiXCR, applied by TCRdb to the reads, yields one record per CDR3 protein. The repertoire holds 830,000 or so distinct CDR3 sequences, with less than 35% as singletons. Antigen specificity for these receptors is unknown. Sequencing was performed on cultured CD8+ T cells from PBMCs, taken from culture after CMV antigen stimulation. Receptors originate from a human donor in good health (CMV status not recorded). Some clones in this sample may be carry-over from other donors' samples.

The chain combines TRBV5-3 with TRBJ2-1; no definite D call. TRBV5-3 is labeled an ORF, and its function is uncertain. The CDR3 is 19 residues long. The ends were cut back, 8 bases at V and 0 bases at J, with 27 bases in the middle. For the CDR3, the DNA is TGTGCCAGCAGCCCGGTAACAGTAAGTCCCGTGAGCTCCTACAATGAGCAGTTCTTC. Translating gives CASSPVTVSPVSSYNEQFF.

The rearrangement joins TRBV6-2 or TRBV6-3 to TRBJ2-7, with D possibly TRBD2 on 6 matching bases. The CDR3 spans 15 residues. V lost 0 bases to trimming and J lost 6 bases, with 15 bases between them. Looked up from germline, CDR1 is MNHEY and CDR2 is SVGEGT. CDR3 in amino acids: CASSYSRGSTLEQYV. The CDR3 region has the DNA TGTGCCAGCAGTTACTCTCGGGGGAGCACACTCGAGCAGTACGTC.

Only a few counts were recorded for this clonotype. The chain has TRBV5-4 and TRBJ1-1; D ambiguous. Germline V lookup: CDR1 SGHNT, CDR2 YYREEE (reference sequence). The V end lost 4 bases, the J end lost 0 bases, and 13 bases lay between the germline ends. The CDR3 spans 15 residues. In DNA, the CDR3 is TGTGCCAGCAGCGAGCTTTTAGGACTGAACACTGAAGCTTTCTTT. It yields the protein CASSELLGLNTEAFF.

Remarks on this clonotype: This could be a read error, since a much larger clone is one nucleotide away. J is TRBJ1-2 and V is TRBV24-1; D gene unclear. Germline assignment: CDR1 KGHDR and CDR2 SFDVKD. The CDR3 consists of 12 residues. V lost 3 bases and J 10 bases, leaving 11 bases between the germline ends. In nucleotides, the CDR3 is TGTGCCACCAGTGATCCGGTTGATGTCTACACCTTC. It is translated as CATSDPVDVYTF.

This clonotype was recorded a few times. The chain recombines TRBV7-9 with TRBJ1-2, with unresolved D. V was pared by 5 bases and J by 1 base, with 11 bases between. The CDR3 is 14 residues long. Looked up from germline, CDR1 is SEHNR and CDR2 is FQNEAQ (reference sequence). The DNA for the CDR3 is TGTGCCAGCAGCCCCGTCCTGAATAACTATGGCTACACCTTC. The encoded protein is CASSPVLNNYGYTF.

This CDR3 is CASSPQQANFLAKNIQYF. CDR3 nucleotide sequence: TGTGCCAGCAGTCCCCAGCAGGCAAACTTTCTAGCCAAAAACATTCAGTACTTC. V usage is TRBV28 and J usage is TRBJ2-4, with unresolved D. The V end lost 5 bases, the J end lost 0 bases, and 20 bases lay between the germline ends. CDR3 size: 18 residues. Germline CDR1 reads MDHEN; CDR2 reads SYDVKM.

There are a few counts of this clonotype. The chain is built from TRBV18 and TRBJ1-5; D not resolved. CDR1 and CDR2 from the germline V gene are KGHSH and LQKENI. Between the trimmed V and J ends, which lost 0 bases and 2 bases, there was a span of 11 bases. The CDR3 length is 16 residues. Here the CDR3 DNA reads TGTGCCAGCTCACCACCGACATGGTTGGGCAATCAGCCCCAGCATTTT. It translates to CASSPPTWLGNQPQHF. Supplemented by reference TRBV18 and TRBJ1-5, the full variable domain reads NAGVMQNPRHLVRRRGQEARLRCSPMKGHSHVYWYRQLPEEGLKFMVYLQKENIIDESGMPKERFSAEFPKEGPSILRIQQVVRGDSAAYFCASSPPTWLGNQPQHFGDGTRLSIL.

This clonotype was found many times. The chain combines TRBV7-2 with TRBJ2-5; 7 bases align to TRBD2. The CDR3 runs 16 residues. Trimming cost V 5 bases and J 4 bases; bases outside gene matches: 13. Germline V gene lookup returns CDR1 SGHTA and CDR2 FQGNSA. Here the CDR3 DNA reads TGTGCCAGCAGCCGCTTTTCGGGGCAGCGGGGAGAGACCCAGTACTTC. It is translated as CASSRFSGQRGETQYF. Using reference TRBV7-2 and TRBJ2-5 for the parts outside the CDR3, the full variable domain is GAGVSQSPSNKVTEKGKDVELRCDPISGHTALYWYRQSLGQGLEFLIYFQGNSAPDKSGLPSDRFSAERTGGSVSTLTIQRTQQEDSAVYLCASSRFSGQRGETQYFGPGTRLLVL.

The genes are TRBV12-3 or TRBV12-4 and TRBJ2-3, with 9 bases fitting TRBD2. The CDR3 covers 16 residues. Germline trimming cut 0 bases from V and 6 bases from J; bases unmatched to any gene: 7. The CDR3 loop is CASSLASLAGRDTQYF. The CDR3 DNA reads TGTGCCAGCAGTTTAGCGAGTCTAGCGGGGAGGGATACGCAGTATTTT.

The chain couples TRBV20-1 to TRBJ2-1; D is undetermined. The germline V and J ends were trimmed by 3 bases and 3 bases, with 9 bases remaining between them. Germline CDR1 DFQATT, CDR2 SNEGSKA (reference sequence). The CDR3 has 13 residues. In DNA form, the CDR3 reads TGCAGTGCTAGCTGGATAGTCTACAATGAGCAGTTCTTC. This encodes CSASWIVYNEQFF.

The chain is built from TRBV11-1 and TRBJ1-2; a possible D gene is TRBD1 (6 bases). V was cut by 0 bases and J by 4 bases, with 12 bases left in between. The CDR3 consists of 15 residues. The germline V gene encodes CDR1 SGHAT and CDR2 FQDESV (reference sequence). CDR3 bases: TGTGCCAGCAGCTTAGCGAGGACAGCATCCTATGGCTACACCTTC. Translation: CASSLARTASYGYTF.

The V call is TRBV12-3 or TRBV12-4, the J call TRBJ1-6; D is unclear. Trimming stripped 3 bases from V and 14 bases from J, with 14 bases between. The CDR3 has 13 residues. CDR3 DNA sequence: TGTGCCAGCAGTTTCACTACAGTGGAGTCCCTCCACTTT. Its translation: CASSFTTVESLHF.

J is TRBJ2-7 and V is TRBV12-3 or TRBV12-4, with 7 nucleotides matching TRBD1. The trim removed 4 bases at V and 3 bases at J, leaving 6 bases unmatched. The CDR3 contains 14 residues. The CDR3 reads CASSSNRDSYEQYV. CDR3 in DNA: TGTGCCAGCAGTTCCAACCGGGACAGCTACGAGCAGTACGTC.

This clonotype was counted a few times. The chain joins TRBV7-2 to TRBJ1-1; D perhaps matches TRBD1 (5 bases). The length of the CDR3 is 14 residues. The germline CDR1 and CDR2 sequences are SGHTA and FQGNSA. V lost 3 bases and J 2 bases, leaving 10 bases between the germline ends. Here the CDR3 DNA reads TGTGCCAGCAGCTTTACGACAGCTAACACTGAAGCTTTCTTT. Amino acid sequence: CASSFTTANTEAFF.

This clonotype turned up a few times. The V and J genes are TRBV7-6 and TRBJ2-3, with TRBD2 identical over 8 bases. V lost 5 bases to trimming and J lost 1 base; unmatched junction nucleotides: 5. Germline values: CDR1 SGHVS, CDR2 FNYEAQ. The CDR3 totals 15 residues. CDR3 nucleotide sequence: TGTGCCAGCAGCCGACTAGCGACTCGCACAGATACGCAGTATTTT. Translating gives CASSRLATRTDTQYF.

The chain recombines TRBV6-9 with TRBJ2-7; D remains ambiguous. The V gene lost 6 bases and the J gene lost 7 bases, with 19 bases spanning the gap. Looked up from germline, CDR1 is MNHGY and CDR2 is SVAAGI. The CDR3 extends over 14 amino acids. The CDR3 is CASRNLLSLREQYV. CDR3 DNA sequence: TGTGCCAGCAGGAACCTCCTTAGCTTACGAGAGCAGTACGTC.

This rearrangement joins TRBV15 to TRBJ2-1; possible D gene TRBD2, 6 bases. Germline V lookup: CDR1 LNHNV, CDR2 YYDKDF (reference sequence). The CDR3 length is 17 residues. Trimming pared 3 bases from V and 0 bases from J, leaving 15 bases between. Here the CDR3 reads CATSRDQRVSSYNEQFF. CDR3 DNA sequence: TGTGCCACCAGCAGGGATCAGCGGGTGAGCTCCTACAATGAGCAGTTCTTC.

The chain uses TRBV7-9 and TRBJ1-2; D may be TRBD1 (5 bases). Germline values: CDR1 SEHNR, CDR2 FQNEAQ (reference sequence). The CDR3 has 12 amino acids. The V and J ends lost 5 bases and 7 bases respectively, with 11 bases between them. The CDR3 loop reads CASSHRQTGYTF. The CDR3 coding sequence is TGTGCCAGCAGCCATCGACAGACTGGCTACACCTTC.

This clonotype was found a few times. CDR3 protein: CASSPSHRSSYEQYF. The CDR3 DNA follows: TGTGCCAGTAGTCCTTCACATAGGAGCTCCTACGAGCAGTACTTC. V gene TRBV19 combines with J gene TRBJ2-7; D gene ambiguous. This CDR3 is 15 amino acids long. Germline loops: CDR1 LNHDA, CDR2 SQIVND (reference sequence). V was cut by 5 bases and J by 0 bases, with 14 bases left in between. Variable domain in full (rest from reference TRBV19 and TRBJ2-7): DGGITQSPKYLFRKEGQNVTLSCEQNLNHDAMYWYRQDPGQGLRLIYYSQIVNDFQKGDIAEGYSVSREKKESFPLTVTSAQKNPTAFYLCASSPSHRSSYEQYFGPGTRLTVT.

This sequence joins TRBV29-1 and TRBJ2-1; D may be TRBD1 or TRBD2 (5 bases each). The length of the CDR3 is 8 residues. V gave up 7 bases and J gave up 15 bases, with 10 bases separating them. Per germline, CDR1 SQVTM and CDR2 ANQGSEA. CDR3 sequence: CSATGPFF. Written as DNA, the CDR3 is TGCAGCGCCACGGGGCCGTTCTTC.

This clonotype was detected only a few times. The J gene is TRBJ2-3, the V gene TRBV19; D tentatively fits TRBD1 or TRBD2 (6 bases each). Germline V gene sequence: CDR1 LNHDA, CDR2 SQIVND (reference sequence). V was cut by 2 bases and J by 5 bases, with 17 bases left in between. CDR3 size: 16 residues. CDR3 region: CASSIWANREEDTQYF. CDR3 nucleotide sequence: TGTGCCAGTAGTATATGGGCTAACAGGGAGGAAGATACGCAGTATTTT.

The genes are TRBV6-5 and TRBJ1-2; 8 bases align to TRBD1. This CDR3 region has 15 residues. J was trimmed by 2 bases and V by 5 bases; bases with no gene match: 7. Germline loops: CDR1 MNHEY, CDR2 SVGAGI. CDR3 amino acids: CASSVTRTGNYGYTF. The CDR3 nucleotides read TGTGCCAGCAGTGTAACACGGACAGGGAACTATGGCTACACCTTC.

The rearrangement links TRBV7-9 to TRBJ1-2; 7 nucleotides align to TRBD1. CDR3 length: 14 amino acids. In germline, CDR1 is SEHNR, CDR2 FQNEAQ (reference sequence). Trimming cost V 6 bases and J 3 bases; bases outside gene matches: 7. The CDR3 nucleotides are TGTGCCAGCAGTACCGGACAGGACCACTATGGCTACACCTTC. It specifies CASSTGQDHYGYTF.

There are a few counts of this clonotype. The chain has TRBV5-6 and TRBJ1-4; D is unclear. Trimming stripped 0 bases from V and 5 bases from J, with 8 bases between. The CDR3 extends over 14 amino acids. The germline gives CDR1 SGHDT, CDR2 YYEEEE. The CDR3, as DNA: TGTGCCAGCAGCTTGGGACGACCAAATGAAAAACTGTTTTTT. Residues: CASSLGRPNEKLFF.

This clonotype was counted a few times. The rearrangement links TRBV20-1 to TRBJ2-7, with 13 bases aligning to TRBD2. V dropped 0 bases and J dropped 5; count of bases not matched to a gene: 7. Per the germline V gene, CDR1 is DFQATT and CDR2 is SNEGSKA (reference sequence). The CDR3 is made up of 16 amino acids. The chain's CDR3 is CSARDITSGGADEQYF. In DNA form, the CDR3 reads TGCAGTGCTAGAGATATTACTAGCGGGGGGGCGGACGAGCAGTACTTC.

A few counts support this clonotype. CDR3 region: CASRTGQQPQHF. The CDR3 coding sequence is TGTGCCAGTAGAACAGGGCAGCAGCCCCAGCATTTT. This chain connects TRBV19 to TRBJ1-5; D is possibly TRBD1 (6 bases). Germline CDR1 is LNHDA and CDR2 is SQIVND (reference sequence). The length of the CDR3 is 12 residues. Trimming pared 6 bases from V and 7 bases from J, leaving 10 bases between.

This clonotype has only a few counts. The genes are TRBV28 and TRBJ2-7; D call uncertain. CDR1 and CDR2 (germline): MDHEN, SYDVKM. Trimming left V 5 bases short and J 2 bases short, with 16 bases between. The length of the CDR3 is 15 residues. The CDR3 DNA follows: TGTGCCAGCAGTCCCTCCCCCGACATGACCTACGAGCAGTACGTC. The encoded protein is CASSPSPDMTYEQYV.